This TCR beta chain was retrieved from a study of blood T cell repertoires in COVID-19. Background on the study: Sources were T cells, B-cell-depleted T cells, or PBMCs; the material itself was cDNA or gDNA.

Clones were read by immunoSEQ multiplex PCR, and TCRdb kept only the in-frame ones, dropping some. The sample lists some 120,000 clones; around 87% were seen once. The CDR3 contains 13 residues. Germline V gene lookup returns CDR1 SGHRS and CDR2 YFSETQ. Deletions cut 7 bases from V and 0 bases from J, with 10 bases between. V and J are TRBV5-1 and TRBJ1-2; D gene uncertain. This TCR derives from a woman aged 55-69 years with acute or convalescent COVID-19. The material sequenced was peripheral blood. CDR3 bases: TGCGCCAGCTCCTTGTTTTCTAACTATGGCTACACCTTC. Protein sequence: CASSLFSNYGYTF.